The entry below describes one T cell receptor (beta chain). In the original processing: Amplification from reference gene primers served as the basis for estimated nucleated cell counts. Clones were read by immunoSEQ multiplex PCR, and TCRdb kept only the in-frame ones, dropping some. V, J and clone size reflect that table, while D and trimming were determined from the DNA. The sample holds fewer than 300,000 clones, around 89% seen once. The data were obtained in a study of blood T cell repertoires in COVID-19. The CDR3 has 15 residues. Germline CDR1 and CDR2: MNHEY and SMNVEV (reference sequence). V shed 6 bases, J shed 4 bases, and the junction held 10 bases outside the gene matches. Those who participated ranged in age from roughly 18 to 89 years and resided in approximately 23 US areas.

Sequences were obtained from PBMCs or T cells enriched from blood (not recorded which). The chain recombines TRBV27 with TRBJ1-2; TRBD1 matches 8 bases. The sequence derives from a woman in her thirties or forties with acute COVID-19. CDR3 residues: CASRKTGAGPYGYTF. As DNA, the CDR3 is TGTGCCAGCAGGAAGACAGGGGCCGGACCCTATGGCTACACCTTC.